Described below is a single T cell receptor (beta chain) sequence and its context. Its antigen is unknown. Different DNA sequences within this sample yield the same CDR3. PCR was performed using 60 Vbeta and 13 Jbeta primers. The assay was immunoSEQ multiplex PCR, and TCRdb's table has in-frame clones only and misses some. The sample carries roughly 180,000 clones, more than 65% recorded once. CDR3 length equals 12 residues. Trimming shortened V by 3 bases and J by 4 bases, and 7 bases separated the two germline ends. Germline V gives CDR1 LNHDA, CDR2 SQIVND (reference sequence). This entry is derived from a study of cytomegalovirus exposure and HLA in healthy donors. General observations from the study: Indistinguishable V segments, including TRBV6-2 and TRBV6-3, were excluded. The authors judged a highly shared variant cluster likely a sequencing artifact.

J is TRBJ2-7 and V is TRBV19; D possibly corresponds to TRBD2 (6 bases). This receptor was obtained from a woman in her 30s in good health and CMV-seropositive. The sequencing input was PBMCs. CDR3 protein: CASSMGGYEQYF. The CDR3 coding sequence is TGTGCCAGTAGTATGGGAGGTTACGAGCAGTACTTC.